Listed below are T cell receptor beta chains from one sample, sequenced in a study of T cell changes during pregnancy in multiple sclerosis. This table comes from immunoSEQ multiplex PCR, and its TCRdb copy is limited to in-frame clones, with some not included. The sample records approximately 85,000 clones, more than 85% being singletons. Specimen: peripheral blood, collected in the first trimester of pregnancy. These receptors were taken from a female donor with multiple sclerosis, enrolled in a pregnancy study. The CDR3 runs from the conserved cysteine through the conserved F or W. D genes are given only for firm matches. The size entry is marked missing in some rows and otherwise reads once, few, many or a size class.

D	V	J	size	CDR3	DNA
TRBD1	TRBV19	TRBJ2-6	once	CASSVTGGWGANVLTF	TGTGCCAGTAGTGTGACAGGGGGTTGGGGGGCCAACGTCCTGACTTTC
.	TRBV6-1	TRBJ1-3	.	CASSAGRGGAGNTIYF	TGTGCCAGCAGTGCAGGCCGCGGGGGCGCTGGAAACACCATATATTTT
.	TRBV10-3	TRBJ1-1	.	CATSSGRGIENTEAFF	TGTGCCACCTCGAGCGGGCGCGGTATCGAGAACACTGAAGCTTTCTTT
.	TRBV9	TRBJ2-5	.	CASSVYGQGETQYF	TGTGCCAGCAGCGTATATGGGCAGGGGGAGACCCAGTACTTC
.	TRBV18	TRBJ2-3	.	CASSPRDTDTQYF	TGTGCCAGCTCACCCCGGGACACAGATACGCAGTATTTT
TRBD1	TRBV7-9	TRBJ1-1	many	CASSLGGQGSPEAFF	TGTGCCAGCAGCTTAGGGGGACAGGGGAGCCCTGAAGCTTTCTTT
TRBD1	TRBV7-2	TRBJ1-1	.	CASSPDAGTGGVRTEAFF	TGTGCCAGCAGCCCAGACGCCGGGACAGGGGGGGTCAGGACTGAAGCTTTCTTT
TRBD2	TRBV30	TRBJ2-2	few	CAWSVLAGDTGELFF	TGTGCCTGGAGTGTACTAGCGGGAGACACCGGGGAGCTGTTTTTT
.	TRBV18	TRBJ2-7	.	CASSPPQGRAHEQYF	TGTGCCAGCTCACCACCCCAGGGAAGGGCCCACGAGCAGTACTTC
.	TRBV7-3	TRBJ1-2	few	CASRAAGEGLSGYTF	TGTGCCAGCAGGGCTGCAGGAGAGGGACTAAGTGGCTACACCTTC
TRBD1	TRBV18	TRBJ1-1	.	CASSRNIGQGVNTEAFF	TGTGCCAGCTCACGAAACATAGGACAGGGAGTGAACACTGAAGCTTTCTTT
TRBD1	TRBV6-5	TRBJ2-7	.	CASSYAGTGAYEQYF	TGTGCCAGCAGTTACGCCGGGACAGGGGCCTACGAGCAGTACTTC
TRBD1	TRBV30	TRBJ2-7	.	CAWSGQGYEQYF	TGTGCCTGGAGCGGACAGGGGTACGAGCAGTACTTC
.	TRBV11-2	TRBJ2-2	.	CASSLFQAPTNTGELFF	TGTGCCAGCAGCTTATTTCAGGCTCCAACGAACACCGGGGAGCTGTTTTTT
TRBD1	TRBV4-3	TRBJ1-3	.	CASSPWLSGTDSTGNTIYF	TGCGCCAGCAGCCCCTGGCTATCGGGGACAGACTCCACTGGAAACACCATATATTTT
.	TRBV7-9	TRBJ1-1	.	CASSLGEGTEAFF	TGTGCCAGCAGCTTAGGGGAGGGGACTGAAGCTTTCTTT
TRBD1	TRBV19	TRBJ2-7	.	CASSTGQGNEQYF	TGTGCCAGTAGTACCGGACAGGGAAACGAGCAGTACTTC
TRBD1	TRBV7-9	TRBJ2-3	once	CASSLTGGTDTQYF	TGTGCCAGCAGCTTGACAGGGGGCACAGATACGCAGTATTTT
.	TRBV6-1	TRBJ1-6	once	CASSEGRAGSPLHF	TGTGCCAGCAGTGAGGGCAGGGCAGGTTCACCCCTCCACTTT
.	TRBV29-1	TRBJ2-1	.	CSAGVSYNEQFF	TGCAGCGCCGGGGTCTCTTACAATGAGCAGTTCTTC
.	TRBV15	TRBJ2-7	.	CATSFPFGGAYEQYF	TGTGCCACCAGCTTCCCTTTTGGAGGGGCCTACGAGCAGTACTTC
TRBD2	TRBV5-1	TRBJ2-3	.	CASSKTSGPMLSDTQYF	TGCGCCAGCAGCAAGACTAGCGGGCCCATGCTATCAGATACGCAGTATTTT
.	TRBV14	TRBJ2-1	.	CASSQDRLRFQFF	TGTGCCAGCAGCCAAGATCGACTTAGATTTCAGTTCTTC
.	TRBV28	TRBJ1-1	.	CASSGQNTEAFF	TGTGCCAGTTCTGGACAGAACACTGAAGCTTTCTTT
TRBD1	TRBV29-1	TRBJ1-5	.	CSVRGQGSNQPQHF	TGCAGCGTTCGGGGACAGGGTAGCAATCAGCCCCAGCATTTT
.	TRBV2	TRBJ2-7	.	CASRQGYEQYF	TGTGCCAGCAGACAGGGCTACGAGCAGTACTTC